These 8 T cell receptor beta chains were sequenced from one sample in a study of cytomegalovirus exposure and HLA in healthy donors. This PCR relied on a set of 60 Vbeta primers and 13 Jbeta primers. Only in-frame clones appear in the TCRdb table, and some are missing; sequencing was by immunoSEQ multiplex PCR. The sample includes 100,000 to 150,000 clones, about 74% seen only once; the top ten take 6.6%. Sequenced: PBMCs. The origin of the receptors is a man aged 35-49 years in good health and CMV-seropositive.

The chain couples TRBV5-4 to TRBJ1-2; D gene uncertain. Germline values: CDR1 SGHNT, CDR2 YYREEE (reference sequence). This CDR3 spans 13 amino acids. Between the trimmed V and J ends, which lost 3 bases and 5 bases, there was a span of 11 bases. CDR3 in amino acids: CASSSGKSYGYTF. The DNA of the CDR3 is TGTGCCAGCAGCTCGGGGAAGTCGTATGGCTACACCTTC.

The V call is TRBV30, the J call TRBJ1-2, with D possibly being TRBD1 (6 bases). The CDR3 totals 16 residues. V was pared by 0 bases and J by 7 bases, with 21 bases between. Germline CDR1 reads GTSNPN; CDR2 reads SVGIG (reference sequence). CDR3 DNA: TGTGCCTGGAGTGTAAGGGACACCCTTGGGTGGGGTGGCTACACCTTC. It translates to CAWSVRDTLGWGGYTF.

This clone was observed a single time. This chain uses TRBV6-1 with TRBJ1-1; D may be TRBD1 (6 bases). The CDR3 is made up of 12 amino acids. Germline V CDR1 and CDR2: MNHNS, SASEGT. The V gene lost 7 bases and the J gene lost 6 bases, with 12 bases spanning the gap. The CDR3 nucleotides read TGTGCCAGCATCAGGGGATGGTCTGAAGCTTTCTTT. Its protein product is CASIRGWSEAFF.

The chain carries TRBV7-9 and TRBJ2-7; D ambiguous. V was trimmed by 5 bases and J by 2 bases, leaving 10 bases between them. Germline V lookup: CDR1 SEHNR, CDR2 FQNEAQ (reference sequence). CDR3 length equals 13 residues. CDR3 sequence reads: CASSLAATYEQYF. The CDR3, as DNA: TGTGCCAGCAGCCTGGCAGCGACCTACGAGCAGTACTTC.

This chain uses TRBV19 with TRBJ2-1; D not resolved. CDR1 and CDR2 (germline): LNHDA, SQIVND (reference sequence). This CDR3 is 12 amino acids long. The germline V and J ends were trimmed by 5 bases and 6 bases, with 8 bases remaining between them. The CDR3 DNA follows: TGTGCCAGTAGTCACCTTAGCAATGAGCAGTTCTTC. Protein product: CASSHLSNEQFF.

The chain has TRBV23-1 and TRBJ2-2; D unclear. TRBV23-1 is labeled an ORF, and its function is uncertain. This CDR3 has 16 amino acids. With 2 bases removed from V and 0 bases from J, the gap between germline ends came to 10 bases. This chain's CDR3 is CASSQQAFANTGELFF. CDR3 DNA: TGCGCCAGCAGTCAACAGGCGTTCGCGAACACCGGGGAGCTGTTTTTT.

This clone showed up just a few times. This chain uses TRBV5-1 with TRBJ2-5; TRBD1 is a possible D gene (5 bases). In germline, CDR1 is SGHRS, CDR2 YFSETQ. The CDR3 is 15 amino acids. V lost 3 bases and J 0 bases, leaving 12 bases between the germline ends. The CDR3 DNA reads as TGCGCCAGCAGCTCAGGGATGACAGACCAAGAGACCCAGTACTTC. Translated: CASSSGMTDQETQYF.

The chain combines TRBV29-1 with TRBJ1-1; D unclear. CDR1 SQVTM and CDR2 ANQGSEA come from the germline V gene. V lost 4 bases and J 10 bases, leaving 10 bases between the germline ends. This CDR3 comprises 10 residues. The CDR3 coding sequence is TGCAGCGTTGCCGCGGGTGGAGCTTTCTTT. Translation: CSVAAGGAFF.